This T cell receptor beta chain was identified in a study of kidney transplant recipient with SARS-CoV-2 infection. V gave up 5 bases and J gave up 4 bases, with 23 bases separating them. CDR3 size: 17 residues. This clonotype was seen at least ten times. TCRdb recomputed calls from the reads with MiXCR, one row per CDR3 protein. Of 200,000 to 300,000 distinct CDR3 sequences in the sample, 29% were seen once. The chain employs TRBV12-3 or TRBV12-4 and TRBJ1-2; D is undetermined. This TCR was sampled from a young adult male patient who had COVID-19 and was a kidney transplant recipient. Some T cells may originate from the graft donor. Here the sequenced sample was a blood sample, taken at baseline and around day 110 from a kidney transplant recipient. The CDR3 DNA follows: TGTGCCAGCAGTGTCATACACAGCTTCCGAAAGACCTATGGCTACACCTTC. Translating it yields CASSVIHSFRKTYGYTF.